This TCR beta chain is from a study of beta chain features in type 1 diabetes. The authors reverse transcribed all of the isolated RNA, so sequencing captured expressed TCRB transcripts. Sequencing was performed with immunoSEQ multiplex PCR; in TCRdb, only in-frame clones are kept and a portion is missing. The table has hundreds of thousands of clones, approximately 12% seen once. Concerning this clone: Other DNA sequences in the same sample also yield this CDR3.

This CDR3 has 12 amino acids. The germline gives CDR1 MDHEN, CDR2 SYDVKM. V was clipped by 6 bases and J by 4 bases, with 6 bases between them. The sequencing sample was made of naive CD4+ T cells from blood. This chain joins TRBV28 and TRBJ1-4; weak D call: TRBD1 (5 bases). The TCR comes from a man younger than 35 in good health. CDR3 sequence reads: CASSQGNEKLFF. DNA of the CDR3: TGTGCCAGCAGCCAGGGTAATGAAAAACTGTTTTTT.